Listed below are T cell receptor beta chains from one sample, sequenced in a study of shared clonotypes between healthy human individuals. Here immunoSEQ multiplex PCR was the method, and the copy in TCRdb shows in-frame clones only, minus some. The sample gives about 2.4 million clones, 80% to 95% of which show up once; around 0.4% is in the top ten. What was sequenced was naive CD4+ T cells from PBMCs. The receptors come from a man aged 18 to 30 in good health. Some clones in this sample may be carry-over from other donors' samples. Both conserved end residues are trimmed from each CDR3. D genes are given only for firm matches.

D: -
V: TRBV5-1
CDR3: ASSPSRESAEAF

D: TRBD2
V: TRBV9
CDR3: ASSFGTSGTDTQY

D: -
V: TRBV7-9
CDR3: ASDMGGETQY

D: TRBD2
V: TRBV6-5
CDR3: ATRRGDEQF

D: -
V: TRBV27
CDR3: ASSLAGGYQPQH

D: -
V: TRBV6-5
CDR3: ASSYNRDTYNEQF

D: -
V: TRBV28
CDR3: ASSLRRTASY

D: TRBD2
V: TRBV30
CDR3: AWTSGSSYNEQF

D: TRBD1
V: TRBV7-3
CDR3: ASSPGQGNEQF

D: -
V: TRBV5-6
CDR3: ASSTGTGGTYEQY

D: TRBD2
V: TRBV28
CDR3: ASWTSGRETQY

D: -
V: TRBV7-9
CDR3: ASSPWGSEETQY

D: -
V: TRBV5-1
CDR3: ASSLEGLEEKLF

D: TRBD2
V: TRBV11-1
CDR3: ASSTGTGGVLY

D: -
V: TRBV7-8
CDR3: ASSSLMYEQY

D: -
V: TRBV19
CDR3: ASSMRAGANVLT

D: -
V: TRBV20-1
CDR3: SAPYEKLF